This entry lists 20 T cell receptor beta chains sequenced from one sample in a study of radiotherapy plus CTLA-4 blockade in lung cancer. This table comes from immunoSEQ multiplex PCR, and its TCRdb copy is limited to in-frame clones, with some not included. The repertoire holds about 73,000 clones, with around 86% as singletons. Specimen: peripheral blood, collected from a patient treated with radiotherapy plus ipilimumab. The receptor set was obtained from a human donor with non-small cell lung cancer that progressed on radiotherapy plus ipilimumab.

The chain links TRBV6-5 to TRBJ1-3; possibly TRBD1 for D (5 bases). The V end was cut by 0 bases, the J end by 4 bases, with 10 bases between. Germline V gene data show CDR1 as MNHEY and CDR2 as SVGAGI. The CDR3 covers 15 residues. CDR3 residues: CASSYSQTAGNTIYF. CDR3 DNA sequence: TGTGCCAGCAGTTACTCCCAGACAGCAGGAAACACCATATATTTT.

The sample holds a few counts of this clone. The chain employs TRBV5-3 and TRBJ2-7; D not certain. TRBV5-3 carries the ORF label, with uncertain function. The CDR3 covers 12 residues. The V end lost 0 bases, the J end lost 6 bases, and 7 bases lay between the germline ends. The CDR3 loop reads CARSLVACEQYF. For the CDR3, the DNA is TGTGCCAGAAGCTTGGTCGCCTGCGAGCAGTACTTC.

The chain couples TRBV5-1 to TRBJ1-2, with D uncertain. In germline, CDR1 is SGHRS, CDR2 YFSETQ. V was shortened by 0 bases and J by 4 bases, with 10 bases between the two germline ends. The CDR3 length is 14 residues. CDR3 sequence: CASSLGIGSYGYTF. CDR3 DNA sequence: TGCGCCAGCAGCTTGGGGATCGGATCCTATGGCTACACCTTC.

This rearrangement joins TRBV28 to TRBJ2-5; 12 bases line up with TRBD2. The germline gives CDR1 MDHEN, CDR2 SYDVKM. V shed 4 bases, J shed 5 bases, and the junction held 11 bases outside the gene matches. The CDR3 length is 17 residues. The CDR3 is CASSSPRLAGAGETQYF. CDR3 DNA: TGTGCCAGCAGTTCCCCGAGACTAGCGGGAGCTGGGGAGACCCAGTACTTC.

The chain combines TRBV27 with TRBJ2-7; 9 nucleotides line up with TRBD1. V was clipped by 6 bases and J by 0 bases; unmatched bases: 6. The CDR3 has 15 amino acids. Germline values: CDR1 MNHEY, CDR2 SMNVEV (reference sequence). The CDR3, as DNA: TGTGCCAGCAGCCATGACAGGGGGAGCTCCTACGAGCAGTACTTC. The encoded protein is CASSHDRGSSYEQYF.

The J gene is TRBJ2-7, the V gene TRBV6-1; 7 bases line up with TRBD1. Germline V gene data show CDR1 as MNHNS and CDR2 as SASEGT. The trim removed 6 bases at V and 5 bases at J, leaving 16 bases unmatched. CDR3 length: 16 amino acids. In DNA form, the CDR3 reads TGTGCCAGCAGGGAATCTAGGGGGCCTCAATTCCACGAGCAGTACTTC. Protein product: CASRESRGPQFHEQYF.

The chain combines TRBV21-1 with TRBJ2-3; the tabulated D call, TRBD1, remains unverified against the DNA. TRBV21-1 is shown as a pseudogene. The CDR3 covers 17 residues. In DNA form, the CDR3 reads TGTGCCAGCAGGCTAAGTGTGGCTACAGTCATGCAAGATACGCAGTATTTT. Protein sequence: CASRLSVATVMQDTQYF.

The J gene is TRBJ1-1, the V gene TRBV6-6; 7 nucleotides line up with TRBD1. V lost 6 bases and J lost 4; bases outside the gene matches: 5. CDR3 length equals 13 residues. Germline V lookup: CDR1 MNHNY, CDR2 SVGAGI (reference sequence). DNA for the CDR3: TGTGCCAGCAGCTCGGGACAGCTCACTGAAGCTTTCTTT. Amino acids: CASSSGQLTEAFF.

This chain joins TRBV28 and TRBJ2-2; no clear D gene. There are 12 residues in the CDR3. Germline CDR1 reads MDHEN; CDR2 reads SYDVKM. Between the trimmed V and J ends, which lost 6 bases and 2 bases, there was a span of 4 bases. The CDR3 coding sequence is TGTGCCAGCAGGCGAAACACCGGGGAGCTGTTTTTT. It is translated as CASRRNTGELFF.

The rearrangement links TRBV27 to TRBJ2-6, with D possibly being TRBD1 (5 bases). Trimming took off 8 bases at V and 2 bases at J, with 10 bases between the two ends. The CDR3 has 14 residues. Germline CDR1 reads MNHEY; CDR2 reads SMNVEV (reference sequence). The CDR3 bases are TGTGCCAGCCGTCTGGGGCCTGGGGCCAACGTCCTGACTTTC. Residues: CASRLGPGANVLTF.

V usage is TRBV6-5 and J usage is TRBJ2-7, with 8 bases lining up with TRBD2. The CDR3 has 15 amino acids. CDR1 and CDR2 from the germline V gene are MNHEY and SVGAGI. The trim removed 2 bases at V and 2 bases at J, leaving 5 bases unmatched. For the CDR3, the DNA is TGTGCCAGCAGTTACCAGCGGGAGTTGACCTACGAGCAGTACGTC. It is translated as CASSYQRELTYEQYV.

CDR3 sequence: CASSQDVGFQETQYF. DNA for the CDR3: TGTGCCAGCAGCCAAGATGTCGGATTTCAAGAGACCCAGTACTTC. The chain couples TRBV14 to TRBJ2-5; D is ambiguous. CDR3 length: 15 amino acids. V was shortened by 0 bases and J by 2 bases, with 10 bases between the two germline ends. Germline lookup yields CDR1 SGHDN and CDR2 FVKESK.

The chain combines TRBV4-2 with TRBJ1-2, with 10 bases matching TRBD1. This CDR3 is 17 amino acids long. V dropped 5 bases and J dropped 2; count of bases not matched to a gene: 11. The germline CDR1 and CDR2 sequences are LGHNA and YNFKEQ. This chain's CDR3 is CASSSPGQGITNYGYTF. In DNA, the CDR3 is TGTGCCAGCAGCTCCCCGGGACAGGGGATAACGAACTATGGCTACACCTTC.

This clone was seen a handful of times. J is TRBJ1-2 and V is TRBV5-8; unclear D gene. There are 14 residues in the CDR3. V lost 5 bases and J 4 bases, leaving 15 bases between the germline ends. Germline lookup yields CDR1 SGHTS and CDR2 YDEGEE. The CDR3 DNA follows: TGTGCCAGCAGTCCTGGTGGCGGATCCTATGGCTACACCTTC. Translated, it gives CASSPGGGSYGYTF.

The V call is TRBV9, the J call TRBJ2-5; D possibly corresponds to TRBD1 (7 bases). V was cut by 4 bases and J by 4 bases, with 26 bases left in between. The V gene's germline CDR1 is SGDLS and CDR2 YYNGEE. The CDR3 is 18 amino acids. CDR3 sequence reads: CASSPSLWGAGGGETQYF. The CDR3 region has the DNA TGTGCCAGCAGCCCTTCCCTGTGGGGGGCAGGGGGAGGAGAGACCCAGTACTTC.

The chain carries TRBV25-1 and TRBJ1-1; 9 nucleotides line up with TRBD1. J lost 5 bases, V lost 7 bases, and 2 bases had no gene match. This CDR3 is built from 12 residues. Germline V gene data show CDR1 as MGHDK and CDR2 as SYGVNS. The CDR3: CASKGQGTEAFF. The CDR3 DNA reads TGTGCCAGCAAGGGACAGGGAACTGAAGCTTTCTTT.

This chain uses TRBV15 with TRBJ2-7, with TRBD2 matching 11 bases. Per the germline V gene, CDR1 is LNHNV and CDR2 is YYDKDF (reference sequence). The CDR3 has 15 amino acids. The V segment lost 1 base and the J segment 6 bases; nucleotides outside the gene matches: 5. CDR3 DNA: TGTGCCACCAGCAGAGCCCCGGGACTAGCGGCCGAGCAGTACTTC. Translated, it gives CATSRAPGLAAEQYF.

This rearrangement joins TRBV30 to TRBJ2-7; either TRBD1 or TRBD2 may supply D (5 bases each). V was cut by 8 bases and J by 4 bases, with 27 bases left in between. The germline CDR1 and CDR2 sequences are GTSNPN and SVGIG (reference sequence). The CDR3 has 16 residues. The CDR3, as DNA: TGTGCCGGCGAAGATCCCACCGGGACCGCAACGTACGAGCAGTACTTC. Amino acids: CAGEDPTGTATYEQYF.

This rearrangement joins TRBV9 to TRBJ2-1; TRBD2 is a possible D gene (5 bases). Germline V gene lookup returns CDR1 SGDLS and CDR2 YYNGEE. The CDR3 consists of 13 residues. Deletions cut 2 bases from V and 9 bases from J, with 12 bases between. The CDR3 is CASSVGGASEQFF. As DNA, the CDR3 is TGTGCCAGCAGCGTCGGAGGAGCGAGTGAGCAGTTCTTC.

The chain has TRBV9 and TRBJ2-5; 9 positions match TRBD2. With 0 bases clipped from V and 4 bases from J, the junction kept 10 bases outside the gene matches. Germline V gene data show CDR1 as SGDLS and CDR2 as YYNGEE. This CDR3 comprises 17 residues. The CDR3 DNA is TGTGCCAGCAGCGTAGGCGGCGGGAGGGCCATAGGAGAGACCCAGTACTTC. It translates to CASSVGGGRAIGETQYF. The full variable domain, in which reference TRBV9 and TRBJ2-5 provide the parts outside the CDR3, is DSGVTQTPKHLITATGQRVTLRCSPRSGDLSVYWYQQSLDQGLQFLIQYYNGEERAKGNILERFSAQQFPDLHSELNLSSLELGDSALYFCASSVGGGRAIGETQYFGPGTRLLVL.